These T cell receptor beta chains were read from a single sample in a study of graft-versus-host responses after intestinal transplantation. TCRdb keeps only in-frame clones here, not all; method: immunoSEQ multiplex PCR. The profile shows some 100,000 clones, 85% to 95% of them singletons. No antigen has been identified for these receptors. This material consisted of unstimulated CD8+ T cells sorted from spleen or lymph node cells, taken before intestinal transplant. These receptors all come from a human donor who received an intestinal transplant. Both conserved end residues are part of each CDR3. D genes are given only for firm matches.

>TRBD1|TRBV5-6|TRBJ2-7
TGTGCCAGCAGCTGGGGGACAGGGGCCTACGAGCAGTACTTC
CASSWGTGAYEQYF
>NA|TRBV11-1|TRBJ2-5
TGTGCCAGCAGATTTACGTCGGGAGCCGAGTGGGAGACCCAGTACTTC
CASRFTSGAEWETQYF
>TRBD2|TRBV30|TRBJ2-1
TGTGCCTGGACCCCCGGGACTAGCGGGTACAATGAGCAGTTCTTC
CAWTPGTSGYNEQFF
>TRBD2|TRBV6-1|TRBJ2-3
TGTGCCAGCAGTGACTGGACTAGCGGTTCAGATACGCAGTATTTT
CASSDWTSGSDTQYF
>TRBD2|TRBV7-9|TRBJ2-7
TGTGCCAGCAGCTCGACTAGCGGGAGGCCCTACGAGCAGTACTTC
CASSSTSGRPYEQYF
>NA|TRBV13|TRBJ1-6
TGTGCCAGCACTTCTCTTAGGGGACGGGGGGATTCACCCCTCCACTTT
CASTSLRGRGDSPLHF
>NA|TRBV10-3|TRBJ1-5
TGTGCCATCAGTGAGATAGGGGAGGACCAGCCCCAGCATTTT
CAISEIGEDQPQHF
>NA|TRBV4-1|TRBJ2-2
TGCGCCAGCAGCCATTTTAGCACCGGGGAGCTGTTTTTT
CASSHFSTGELFF
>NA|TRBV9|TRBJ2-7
TGTGCCAGCAGCGTAGAAGATAGCTCCTACGAGCAGTACTTC
CASSVEDSSYEQYF
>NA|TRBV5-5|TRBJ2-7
TGTGCCAGCAGCCGCCTCCACGAGCAGTACTTC
CASSRLHEQYF
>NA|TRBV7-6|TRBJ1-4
TGTGCCAGCAGCCGGAAGCTTAGAAGTATTAATGAAAAACTGTTTTTT
CASSRKLRSINEKLFF
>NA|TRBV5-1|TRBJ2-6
TGCGCCAGCAGCTTGGAACCCTCTGGGGCCAACGTCCTGACTTTC
CASSLEPSGANVLTF